The subject of this entry is one TCR beta chain. No antigen is known for it. The record originates from a study of blood T cells in healthy people across ages. The V and J ends lost 1 base and 1 base respectively, with 8 bases between them. CDR3 size: 15 residues. Germline CDR1 reads LGHNA; CDR2 reads YNFKEQ. The total RNA that was extracted per sample amounted to at least 5.5 micrograms. Sample-barcoded 5' priming and a J-beta primer mix drove a second PCR of about 6 to 12 cycles. TCRdb ran MiXCR on the 5' RACE reads and lists one entry per CDR3 protein. This table has over 1.5 million distinct CDR3 sequences, 40% to 55% appearing once. The study's findings and limits: Long-lived and aged donors differed, with more naive CD4+ cells and higher diversity in the long-lived.

The chain links TRBV4-2 to TRBJ1-5; D remains unclear. Sequencing was carried out using blood. This TCR came from a woman aged 40 to 49 in good health. CDR3 amino acids: CASSQAAVSNQPQHF. Here the CDR3 DNA reads TGTGCCAGCAGCCAAGCGGCGGTGAGCAATCAGCCCCAGCATTTT.